Shown below are 28 T cell receptor beta chains from a single sample sequenced in a study of blood T cell repertoires in COVID-19. Clones were read by immunoSEQ multiplex PCR, and TCRdb kept only the in-frame ones, dropping some. The sample carries around 120,000 clones, 80% recorded once. The sequenced material came from peripheral blood. Receptors originate from a human donor in a cohort sampled during active COVID-19.

This clone was recorded only once. The chain carries TRBV19 and TRBJ2-1, with unresolved D. V was cut by 5 bases and J by 10 bases, with 18 bases left in between. CDR1 is LNHDA, CDR2 SQIVND, per germline (reference sequence). The CDR3 runs to 14 residues. CDR3 sequence: CASSPTLHLTEQFF. In DNA, the CDR3 is TGTGCCAGTAGTCCAACCCTTCACCTGACAGAGCAGTTCTTC.

This clone came up a few times. The DNA is left out, because the CDR3 cannot be placed on it with certainty; the CDR3 is given as TCRdb lists it. This sequence joins TRBV5-8 and TRBJ2-2; the table assigns TRBD1, which was not confirmed against the DNA. Germline V gene data show CDR1 as SGHTS and CDR2 as YDEGEE. The CDR3 numbers 16 amino acids, ends counted. The CDR3 loop is CASSRGQGFGAGELFF.

The chain combines TRBV13 with TRBJ1-1; D is uncertain. This CDR3 has 11 residues. V shed 4 bases and J shed 8 bases, with 8 bases lying between them. Germline V gene sequence: CDR1 PRHDT, CDR2 FYEKMQ (reference sequence). CDR3 protein: CASSSQEEAFF. In nucleotides, the CDR3 is TGTGCCAGCAGCTCCCAGGAAGAAGCTTTCTTT.

Concerning this clone: Other DNA sequences in this sample translate to the same CDR3. This chain connects TRBV28 to TRBJ2-5; TRBD2 agrees at 12 bases. The CDR3 has 14 residues. V was pared by 2 bases and J by 5 bases, with 0 bases of the junction left unmatched. CDR1 MDHEN and CDR2 SYDVKM come from the germline V gene. CDR3 in DNA: TGTGCCAGCAGTTTACTAGCGGGGGGGGAGACCCAGTACTTC. This translates into CASSLLAGGETQYF.

This chain uses TRBV28 with TRBJ2-3; perhaps TRBD1 as D (7 bases). CDR3 length equals 16 residues. Per germline, CDR1 MDHEN and CDR2 SYDVKM. Trimming shortened V by 8 bases and J by 4 bases, and 22 bases separated the two germline ends. The CDR3, as DNA: TGTGCCAGCCTGCCAACTTCTGGCAGGGGGGCAGATACGCAGTATTTT. It codes for CASLPTSGRGADTQYF.

The gene calls are TRBV7-6 and TRBJ2-3; no clear D. Germline CDR1 SGHVS, CDR2 FNYEAQ. The CDR3 has 13 amino acids. V lost 0 bases and J 3 bases, leaving 4 bases between the germline ends. CDR3: CASSLASTDTQYF. The CDR3 DNA follows: TGTGCCAGCAGCTTAGCGTCGACAGATACGCAGTATTTT.

This chain uses TRBV24-1 with TRBJ2-1, with D tentatively TRBD2 (6 bases). The V gene's germline CDR1 is KGHDR and CDR2 SFDVKD. This CDR3 comprises 17 residues. V was clipped by 4 bases and J by 0 bases, with 15 bases between them. Here the CDR3 reads CATSDPARDSSYNEQFF. CDR3 coding DNA: TGTGCCACCAGTGACCCCGCGCGGGATAGCTCCTACAATGAGCAGTTCTTC.

This sequence joins TRBV28 and TRBJ1-1, with 11 bases lining up with TRBD1. The CDR3 is 15 amino acids. Germline CDR1 reads MDHEN; CDR2 reads SYDVKM. The trim removed 7 bases at V and 1 base at J, leaving 5 bases unmatched. In DNA, the CDR3 is TGTGCCAGCATCCGGACAGGGGGCCGGAACACTGAAGCTTTCTTT. It codes for CASIRTGGRNTEAFF. Combining the CDR3 with reference TRBV28 and TRBJ1-1 gives the whole variable domain DVKVTQSSRYLVKRTGEKVFLECVQDMDHENMFWYRQDPGLGLRLIYFSYDVKMKEKGDIPEGYSVSREKKERFSLILESASTNQTSMYLCASIRTGGRNTEAFFGQGTRLTVV.

The rearrangement joins TRBV18 to TRBJ2-3, with D maybe TRBD2 (6 bases). Trimming took 2 bases from V and 1 from J, leaving 7 bases between them. Germline loops: CDR1 KGHSH, CDR2 LQKENI. The CDR3 has 14 residues. In nucleotides, the CDR3 is TGTGCCAGCTCACCAGCTAGCGGCACAGATACGCAGTATTTT. Protein sequence: CASSPASGTDTQYF.

The gene calls are TRBV6-1 and TRBJ1-2; D might be TRBD1 (5 bases). The CDR3 runs 13 residues. Germline V lookup: CDR1 MNHNS, CDR2 SASEGT. Trimming took off 3 bases at V and 7 bases at J, with 12 bases between the two ends. The CDR3 DNA sequence: TGTGCCAGCAGTGATATGAACGGGGGTGGCTACACCTTC. Protein product: CASSDMNGGGYTF.

CDR3 sequence (DNA): TGTGCCATCAAAGAGGGAGGGAGCACTGAAGCTTTCTTT. Amino acids: CAIKEGGSTEAFF. The chain employs TRBV10-3 and TRBJ1-1; D gene ambiguous. Trimming cost V 7 bases and J 4 bases, with 13 bases left between them. Germline assignment: CDR1 ENHRY and CDR2 SYGVKD. The CDR3 consists of 13 residues.

The rearrangement links TRBV7-6 to TRBJ1-4; 7 bases align to TRBD1. V trimming: 8 bases; J trimming: 5 bases; junction bases outside the gene matches: 11. CDR3 length: 15 amino acids. Per germline, CDR1 SGHVS and CDR2 FNYEAQ. The CDR3 sequence is CASANTDRRNEKLFF. Here the CDR3 DNA reads TGTGCCAGCGCCAACACGGACAGGCGGAATGAAAAACTGTTTTTT.

This clone has only a few counts. The rearrangement links TRBV7-2 to TRBJ2-5; a weak D match, TRBD2 (5 bases). V lost 5 bases, J lost 5 bases, and 15 bases lay in between. Germline lookup yields CDR1 SGHTA and CDR2 FQGNSA. The CDR3 spans 14 residues. CDR3 loop: CASSRQAGRETQYF. The CDR3 bases are TGTGCCAGCAGCCGCCAGGCGGGCAGGGAGACCCAGTACTTC.

This chain uses TRBV5-1 with TRBJ1-1; maybe TRBD1 (5 bases). Trimming took 4 bases from V and 6 from J, leaving 19 bases between them. The CDR3 is made up of 15 amino acids. The germline gives CDR1 SGHRS, CDR2 YFSETQ. CDR3 protein: CASSTTTFDSSEAFF. The CDR3 coding sequence is TGCGCCAGCAGCACTACCACCTTTGACAGTTCTGAAGCTTTCTTT.

This chain connects TRBV28 to TRBJ2-5; TRBD1 might be the D (6 bases). CDR3 size: 17 residues. The V gene's germline CDR1 is MDHEN and CDR2 SYDVKM. Trimming took off 5 bases at V and 1 base at J, with 20 bases between the two ends. CDR3 coding DNA: TGTGCCAGCAGTCCACCTCCTAAGGGGGACCTCCAAGAGACCCAGTACTTC. Protein sequence: CASSPPPKGDLQETQYF.

This rearrangement joins TRBV7-2 to TRBJ2-5; 8 nucleotides agree with TRBD1. V was pared by 4 bases and J by 5 bases, with 6 bases of the junction left unmatched. Germline V gives CDR1 SGHTA, CDR2 FQGNSA. This CDR3 has 14 amino acids. The DNA of the CDR3 is TGTGCCAGCAGCTCAAGGACAGGGACGGAGACCCAGTACTTC. This gives the protein CASSSRTGTETQYF.

The V gene is TRBV27, the J gene TRBJ2-3; D ambiguous. The CDR3 spans 11 residues. Germline-derived CDR1 and CDR2 are MNHEY and SMNVEV (reference sequence). Trimming shortened V by 3 bases and J by 5 bases, and 3 bases separated the two germline ends. CDR3 sequence: CASSFRDTQYF. The CDR3 DNA reads TGTGCCAGCAGTTTTCGAGATACGCAGTATTTT.

This rearrangement joins TRBV5-8 to TRBJ1-4; TRBD1 is a possible D gene (6 bases). V was cut by 4 bases and J by 8 bases, with 18 bases left in between. Germline CDR1 and CDR2: SGHTS and YDEGEE. The CDR3 totals 15 residues. CDR3 nucleotide sequence: TGTGCCAGCAGCCATTCGGGGGGGCGCGACGAAAAACTGTTTTTT. This encodes CASSHSGGRDEKLFF.

This clone was counted only a few times. V usage is TRBV5-6 and J usage is TRBJ2-7, with 9 bases matching TRBD1. CDR3 length equals 15 residues. The V gene's germline CDR1 is SGHDT and CDR2 YYEEEE. The trim removed 6 bases at V and 4 bases at J, leaving 11 bases unmatched. The CDR3: CASTSLQGARYEQYF. The CDR3 coding sequence is TGTGCCAGCACTTCGTTACAGGGGGCGCGGTACGAGCAGTACTTC.

This chain links TRBV12-3 or TRBV12-4 with TRBJ1-3; D might be TRBD1 (6 bases). V was cut by 7 bases and J by 4 bases, with 11 bases left in between. The CDR3 sequence is 13 residues long. The DNA of the CDR3 is TGTGCCAGCACCCTAGGACAGGGAAACACCATATATTTT. It specifies CASTLGQGNTIYF.

This rearrangement joins TRBV3-1 (or the pseudogene TRBV3-2) to TRBJ2-5, with TRBD2 matching over 13 bases. Trimming cost V 1 base and J 1 base; bases outside gene matches: 3. CDR3 length equals 17 residues. Germline assignment: CDR1 LGHDT and CDR2 YNNKEL (reference sequence). CDR3 sequence reads: CASSQGGLAGIQETQYF. CDR3 DNA sequence: TGTGCCAGCAGCCAAGGGGGACTAGCGGGAATCCAAGAGACCCAGTACTTC.

V gene TRBV12-5 combines with J gene TRBJ2-1, with TRBD2 matching 12 bases. Losses at the gene ends were 5 bases for V and 4 bases for J; bases not matched to a gene: 6. Per the germline V gene, CDR1 is LGHNT and CDR2 is FRNRAP. The CDR3 has 16 residues. The CDR3 region is CASGKPGTSGYNEQFF. The CDR3 DNA follows: TGTGCTAGTGGTAAGCCGGGGACTAGCGGGTACAATGAGCAGTTCTTC.

J is TRBJ1-3 and V is TRBV7-2; D remains unclear. CDR1 is SGHTA, CDR2 FQGNSA, per germline. Deletions cut 0 bases from V and 7 bases from J, with 10 bases between. The CDR3 runs 14 residues. The CDR3 loop reads CASSLASAVNTIYF. The CDR3 DNA sequence: TGTGCCAGCAGCTTAGCTTCGGCGGTGAACACCATATATTTT.

The CDR3 protein is CASSHASFTAGASDTQYF. The CDR3 coding sequence is TGCGCCAGCAGCCATGCCTCCTTTACGGCGGGAGCCTCAGATACGCAGTATTTT. V is TRBV4-3 and J is TRBJ2-3, with 7 bases matching TRBD2. V was clipped by 3 bases and J by 4 bases; unmatched bases: 16. Germline CDR1 LGHNA, CDR2 YSLEER. The CDR3 is 18 amino acids.

The chain combines TRBV7-2 with TRBJ2-7, with 7 nucleotides matching TRBD1. The junction had 6 bases not matched to a gene; V was cut back by 4 bases and J by 3 bases. CDR3 size: 14 residues. Germline CDR1 SGHTA, CDR2 FQGNSA. The CDR3 reads CASSSYRGIYEQYF. CDR3 DNA: TGTGCCAGCAGCTCCTACAGGGGAATCTACGAGCAGTACTTC. The full variable domain, with the rest looked up from reference TRBV7-2 and TRBJ2-7, is GAGVSQSPSNKVTEKGKDVELRCDPISGHTALYWYRQSLGQGLEFLIYFQGNSAPDKSGLPSDRFSAERTGGSVSTLTIQRTQQEDSAVYLCASSSYRGIYEQYFGPGTRLTVT.

This sequence joins TRBV12-5 and TRBJ2-7; TRBD1 matches at 7 bases. The CDR3 loop spans 12 amino acids. CDR1 and CDR2 (germline): LGHNT, FRNRAP. The trim removed 1 base at V and 8 bases at J, leaving 2 bases unmatched. The CDR3 here is CASGLGGGQQYF. DNA of the CDR3: TGTGCTAGTGGTTTGGGAGGGGGCCAGCAGTACTTC.

The J gene is TRBJ1-5, the V gene TRBV12-3 or TRBV12-4, with a tentative D call TRBD1 (6 bases). The CDR3 consists of 13 residues. Trimming took off 6 bases at V and 3 bases at J, with 9 bases between the two ends. CDR3 region: CASSWTDNQPQHF. CDR3 DNA: TGTGCCAGCAGCTGGACAGACAATCAGCCCCAGCATTTT.

This clone was counted between two and nine times. V is TRBV4-3 and J is TRBJ2-7, with TRBD1 as a possible D gene (5 bases). The V gene's germline CDR1 is LGHNA and CDR2 YSLEER. The germline V and J ends were trimmed by 1 base and 1 base, with 14 bases remaining between them. There are 16 residues in the CDR3. The CDR3 region is CASSQAWTFQSYEQYF. CDR3 coding DNA: TGCGCCAGCAGCCAAGCCTGGACATTCCAATCCTACGAGCAGTACTTC.